This T cell receptor (beta chain) stems from a study of T cell repertoires in cytomegalovirus infection. From the reads, TCRdb called clonotypes with MiXCR, one entry per CDR3 protein. The table lists about 740,000 distinct CDR3 sequences, approximately 40% of them singletons. CDR3 length: 15 residues. Deletions cut 4 bases from V and 0 bases from J, with 10 bases between. Germline CDR1 reads SNHLY; CDR2 reads FYNNEI. The source is a human donor in good health (CMV status not recorded). Some clones in this sample may be carry-over from other donors' samples. Source material: PBMCs. The V gene is TRBV2, the J gene TRBJ1-3; D ambiguous. The CDR3: CASSADMSSGNTIYF. The CDR3 region has the DNA TGTGCCAGCAGTGCCGACATGAGCTCTGGAAACACCATATATTTT.